Shown below are 31 T cell receptor beta chains from a single sample sequenced in a study of CD8 T cells in Susac syndrome. cDNA came from around 0.54 to 1 ug RNA primed by random hexamers. TCRdb processed the immunoSEQ multiplex PCR reads anew with MiXCR; each CDR3 protein has one entry. The table has around 200,000 distinct CDR3 sequences, about 95% seen once. Source material: CD4+ T cells from PBMCs. The receptors were gathered from a human donor with multiple sclerosis.

The chain combines TRBV29-1 with TRBJ1-1; D gene unclear. This CDR3 contains 13 residues. Trimming took off 5 bases at V and 4 bases at J, with 14 bases between the two ends. Germline V CDR1 and CDR2: SQVTM, ANQGSEA. The CDR3 sequence is CSVTLSRGTEAFF. The CDR3 DNA is TGCAGCGTTACGCTATCCCGGGGCACTGAAGCTTTCTTT.

V and J are TRBV29-1 and TRBJ2-1; 14 nucleotides align to TRBD2. Germline assignment: CDR1 SQVTM and CDR2 ANQGSEA. The V gene end was trimmed by 5 bases and the J gene end by 8 bases; junction bases not matched to a gene: 5. The CDR3 is 14 amino acids. CDR3 amino acids: CSVPGTSGGDEQFF. The CDR3 DNA follows: TGCAGCGTTCCCGGGACTAGCGGGGGAGATGAGCAGTTCTTC.

The chain carries TRBV2 and TRBJ1-5; TRBD1 matches at 8 bases. J lost 4 bases, V lost 6 bases, and 2 bases had no gene match. This CDR3 contains 13 residues. Germline V lookup: CDR1 SNHLY, CDR2 FYNNEI. The CDR3 region is CASRRDRNQPQHF. DNA for the CDR3: TGTGCCAGCAGGAGGGACAGGAATCAGCCCCAGCATTTT. Looking up the rest from reference TRBV2 and TRBJ1-5 gives the full variable domain: EPEVTQTPSHQVTQMGQEVILRCVPISNHLYFYWYRQILGQKVEFLVSFYNNEISEKSEIFDDQFSVERPDGSNFTLKIRSTKLEDSAMYFCASRRDRNQPQHFGDGTRLSIL.

This clonotype was seen just once. The chain links TRBV29-1 to TRBJ2-5; 7 bases map to TRBD2. Germline V gene sequence: CDR1 SQVTM, CDR2 ANQGSEA. This CDR3 region has 12 residues. Trimming cost V 8 bases and J 2 bases; bases outside gene matches: 5. In nucleotides, the CDR3 is TGCAGCTCCACTAGCGCTCAAGAGACCCAGTACTTC. Protein sequence: CSSTSAQETQYF.

The V call is TRBV10-3, the J call TRBJ1-2; TRBD1 matches at 9 bases. Germline trimming cut 2 bases from V and 6 bases from J; bases unmatched to any gene: 4. The CDR3 spans 14 residues. Germline V lookup: CDR1 ENHRY, CDR2 SYGVKD. The CDR3, as DNA: TGTGCCATCAGTGAGGGACAGGGGAGAGATGGCTACACCTTC. Residues: CAISEGQGRDGYTF.

The chain is built from TRBV30 and TRBJ1-1; 7 nucleotides match TRBD1. The CDR3 extends over 14 amino acids. The germline V gene encodes CDR1 GTSNPN and CDR2 SVGIG (reference sequence). J gave up 6 bases and V 2 bases, and 9 bases lay outside the gene matches. CDR3 sequence: CAWSLGTATPEAFF. In DNA, the CDR3 is TGTGCCTGGAGTCTTGGGACAGCCACACCTGAAGCTTTCTTT.

The chain combines TRBV12-3 or TRBV12-4 with TRBJ1-2; D uncertain. The CDR3 is made up of 11 amino acids. Trimming stripped 9 bases from V and 1 base from J, with 6 bases between. The CDR3 DNA reads as TGTGCCAGTGGGGTTAACTATGGCTACACCTTC. It translates to CASGVNYGYTF.

V gene TRBV3-1 combines with J gene TRBJ2-5; D perhaps matches TRBD1 (5 bases). Germline V gene lookup returns CDR1 LGHDT and CDR2 YNNKEL (reference sequence). The CDR3 loop spans 13 amino acids. With 3 bases removed from V and 5 bases from J, the gap between germline ends came to 10 bases. CDR3 sequence (DNA): TGTGCCAGCAGCCAGGACACCCTGGAGACCCAGTACTTC. Protein sequence: CASSQDTLETQYF.

This clonotype has a single count. The J gene is TRBJ2-7, the V gene TRBV7-2; weak D call: TRBD2 (5 bases). With 5 bases removed from V and 0 bases from J, the gap between germline ends came to 14 bases. The CDR3 covers 15 residues. Germline loops: CDR1 SGHTA, CDR2 FQGNSA. DNA of the CDR3: TGTGCCAGCAGCCTTCACGGAGCGGCCTCCTACGAGCAGTACTTC. This sequence encodes CASSLHGAASYEQYF.

This chain joins TRBV30 and TRBJ2-3; D is unclear. CDR3 length: 14 residues. Trimming took 4 bases from V and 6 from J, leaving 17 bases between them. CDR1 is GTSNPN, CDR2 SVGIG, per germline (reference sequence). The CDR3 region is CAWTDGPNTDTQYF. The CDR3 bases are TGTGCCTGGACGGATGGGCCCAATACGGATACGCAGTATTTT. The variable domain in full, completed from reference TRBV30 and TRBJ2-3, reads SQTIHQWPATLVQPVGSPLSLECTVEGTSNPNLYWYRQAAGRGLQLLFYSVGIGQISSEVPQNLSASRPQDRQFILSSKKLLLSDSGFYLCAWTDGPNTDTQYFGPGTRLTVL.

The rearrangement uses TRBV20-1 and TRBJ2-5; TRBD2 agrees at 7 bases. The CDR3 is 13 amino acids. The germline gives CDR1 DFQATT, CDR2 SNEGSKA (reference sequence). Losses at the gene ends were 5 bases for V and 1 base for J; bases not matched to a gene: 4. The CDR3 reads CSAGSGTQETQYF. The CDR3 DNA is TGCAGTGCTGGGAGCGGGACCCAAGAGACCCAGTACTTC.

The J gene is TRBJ1-4, the V gene TRBV7-3; no clear D. Germline values: CDR1 SGHTA, CDR2 FQGTGA. This CDR3 is built from 12 residues. The V and J ends lost 2 bases and 10 bases respectively, with 8 bases between them. CDR3 protein: CASSLEGGKLFF. The CDR3, as DNA: TGTGCCAGCAGCTTAGAGGGAGGAAAACTGTTTTTT.

V and J are TRBV18 and TRBJ1-1; no clear D gene. The ends were cut back, 0 bases at V and 3 bases at J, with 5 bases in the middle. Germline V gene lookup returns CDR1 KGHSH and CDR2 LQKENI. The CDR3 consists of 13 residues. The CDR3 here is CASSPPGDTEAFF. CDR3 DNA: TGTGCCAGCTCACCACCCGGAGACACTGAAGCTTTCTTT.

The V gene is TRBV27, the J gene TRBJ2-6, with 10 positions matching TRBD1. CDR1 and CDR2 from the germline V gene are MNHEY and SMNVEV (reference sequence). The J segment lost 0 bases and the V segment lost 3 bases, leaving 5 bases of the junction unmatched. This CDR3 contains 18 residues. DNA of the CDR3: TGTGCCAGCAGTTTCCGGGACAGGGGTCTCTCTGGGGCCAACGTCCTGACTTTC. This translates into CASSFRDRGLSGANVLTF.

This clonotype appeared a single time. The V gene is TRBV20-1, the J gene TRBJ1-2; tentatively, D is TRBD1 (5 bases). Germline V lookup: CDR1 DFQATT, CDR2 SNEGSKA (reference sequence). This CDR3 is 12 amino acids long. V dropped 5 bases and J dropped 4 bases, with 11 bases sitting between them. This CDR3 reads CSALQDIYGYTF. The CDR3 DNA follows: TGCAGTGCTTTACAGGATATCTATGGCTACACCTTC.

The CDR3 sequence: CASSSGRSYNEQFF. CDR3 nucleotides: TGTGCCAGCAGCTCGGGTCGCTCCTACAATGAGCAGTTCTTC. The chain links TRBV5-4 to TRBJ2-1; D is undetermined. The CDR3 has 14 residues. The V end lost 3 bases, the J end lost 0 bases, and 7 bases lay between the germline ends. Germline loops: CDR1 SGHNT, CDR2 YYREEE (reference sequence).

This chain connects TRBV7-9 to TRBJ1-2; 10 bases align to TRBD1. The trim removed 1 base at V and 5 bases at J, leaving 10 bases unmatched. The length of the CDR3 is 17 residues. Per germline, CDR1 SEHNR and CDR2 FQNEAQ (reference sequence). CDR3 sequence reads: CASSLGVSDRGRYGYTF. In nucleotides, the CDR3 is TGTGCCAGCAGCTTAGGGGTCTCAGACAGGGGGCGTTATGGCTACACCTTC.

The V call is TRBV20-1, the J call TRBJ2-3; 9 bases map to TRBD2. The ends lost 6 bases at V and 2 bases at J; junction bases unmatched: 9. CDR3 length: 15 amino acids. CDR1 is DFQATT, CDR2 SNEGSKA, per germline (reference sequence). The CDR3 bases are TGCAGTGCCCGCGGGAGCGGGGGGTACACAGATACGCAGTATTTT. This encodes CSARGSGGYTDTQYF.

The chain combines TRBV12-3 or TRBV12-4 with TRBJ1-1, with 9 bases identical to TRBD1. Trimming removed 9 bases from V and 4 bases from J; junction bases left unmatched: 9. This CDR3 spans 14 amino acids. CDR3 in DNA: TGTGCCAGTACCCTAACAGGGGGCGGCACTGAAGCTTTCTTT. Translation gives CASTLTGGGTEAFF.

The genes are TRBV9 and TRBJ1-6; D is unclear. CDR3 length equals 14 residues. Germline CDR1 SGDLS, CDR2 YYNGEE. The V end lost 0 bases, the J end lost 9 bases, and 10 bases lay between the germline ends. The CDR3 loop reads CASSVEAISSPLHF. In DNA form, the CDR3 reads TGTGCCAGCAGCGTAGAAGCAATCAGTTCACCCCTCCACTTT.

The rearrangement links TRBV27 to TRBJ2-7; TRBD1 agrees at 9 bases. The CDR3 has 14 residues. Germline values: CDR1 MNHEY, CDR2 SMNVEV (reference sequence). Trimming cost V 5 bases and J 2 bases; bases outside gene matches: 4. The DNA for the CDR3 is TGTGCCAGCAGTGACCGGACAGGGGCCTACGAGCAGTACTTC. It yields the protein CASSDRTGAYEQYF.

V is TRBV9 and J is TRBJ2-2; D not resolved. The V gene's germline CDR1 is SGDLS and CDR2 YYNGEE. The CDR3 runs 12 residues. The germline V and J ends were trimmed by 1 base and 5 bases, with 3 bases remaining between them. The CDR3 reads CASSVRTGELFF. CDR3 sequence (DNA): TGTGCCAGCAGCGTACGTACCGGGGAGCTGTTTTTT. The variable domain in full, completed from reference TRBV9 and TRBJ2-2, reads DSGVTQTPKHLITATGQRVTLRCSPRSGDLSVYWYQQSLDQGLQFLIQYYNGEERAKGNILERFSAQQFPDLHSELNLSSLELGDSALYFCASSVRTGELFFGEGSRLTVL.

The V call is TRBV29-1, the J call TRBJ2-5, with TRBD2 identical over 11 bases. V lost 6 bases to trimming and J lost 3 bases; unmatched junction nucleotides: 15. The CDR3 runs 17 residues. From germline, CDR1 is SQVTM and CDR2 ANQGSEA. The CDR3 loop is CSVAPSGGPGGKETQYF. Here the CDR3 DNA reads TGCAGCGTAGCCCCTAGCGGGGGGCCCGGGGGGAAAGAGACCCAGTACTTC.

The V gene is TRBV13, the J gene TRBJ1-1, with 10 positions matching TRBD1. The CDR3 consists of 14 residues. Looked up from germline, CDR1 is PRHDT and CDR2 is FYEKMQ (reference sequence). The V segment lost 6 bases and the J segment 6 bases; nucleotides outside the gene matches: 7. The chain's CDR3 is CASSPRQGAAEAFF. The CDR3, as DNA: TGTGCCAGCAGTCCGAGACAGGGGGCGGCTGAAGCTTTCTTT.

The rearrangement links TRBV7-8 to TRBJ2-7, with 7 bases aligning to TRBD1. J was trimmed by 5 bases and V by 3 bases; bases with no gene match: 7. The V gene's germline CDR1 is SGHVS and CDR2 FQNEAQ. The CDR3 is made up of 14 amino acids. The CDR3 sequence is CASSLRQGRDEQYF. The CDR3, as DNA: TGTGCCAGCAGCTTGAGACAGGGAAGGGACGAGCAGTACTTC.

The V and J genes are TRBV20-1 and TRBJ2-5; TRBD2 agrees at 8 bases. Germline CDR1 is DFQATT and CDR2 is SNEGSKA (reference sequence). The CDR3 covers 15 residues. Trimming took 3 bases from V and 1 from J; bases not matched to a gene: 7. The CDR3: CSARGSGVTQETQYF. CDR3 coding DNA: TGCAGTGCTAGGGGTAGCGGGGTAACCCAAGAGACCCAGTACTTC.

The CDR3, as DNA: TGTGCCAGCAGTTACTCGAAGGATACTGAGCAGTTCTTC. Translated: CASSYSKDTEQFF. V is TRBV6-5 and J is TRBJ2-1; D remains unclear. The CDR3 extends over 13 amino acids. Germline loops: CDR1 MNHEY, CDR2 SVGAGI. V was cut by 0 bases and J by 9 bases, with 9 bases left in between.

This chain links TRBV19 with TRBJ1-1; a weak D match, TRBD1 (5 bases). The germline CDR1 and CDR2 sequences are LNHDA and SQIVND (reference sequence). Deletions cut 7 bases from V and 4 bases from J, with 16 bases between. The CDR3 is made up of 14 amino acids. CDR3 residues: CASTVGGKGTEAFF. CDR3 coding DNA: TGTGCCAGTACCGTGGGGGGTAAAGGCACTGAAGCTTTCTTT.

CDR3 in amino acids: CASSQASNEKLFF. For the CDR3, the DNA is TGCGCCAGCAGCCAAGCCAGCAATGAAAAACTGTTTTTT. The chain combines TRBV4-1 with TRBJ1-4; D remains unclear. V was cut by 1 base and J by 5 bases, with 5 bases left in between. CDR3 length: 13 amino acids. Per germline, CDR1 MGHRA and CDR2 YSYEKL.

This chain uses TRBV7-2 with TRBJ2-1; D remains ambiguous. This CDR3 has 15 residues. Between the trimmed V and J ends, which lost 1 base and 2 bases, there was a span of 9 bases. Germline lookup yields CDR1 SGHTA and CDR2 FQGNSA. The CDR3, as DNA: TGTGCCAGCAGCTTAGACGGATACCCCTACAATGAGCAGTTCTTC. This gives the protein CASSLDGYPYNEQFF.

The rearrangement uses TRBV9 and TRBJ1-2; TRBD1 matches at 10 bases. This CDR3 is 15 amino acids long. After removal of 3 bases from V and 6 bases from J, the junction contained 8 bases not matched to a gene. CDR1 and CDR2 from the germline V gene are SGDLS and YYNGEE. Here the CDR3 reads CASSALTGGMDGYTF. The CDR3 DNA follows: TGTGCCAGCAGCGCTCTGACAGGGGGCATGGATGGCTACACCTTC.